These 11 T cell receptor beta chains were all obtained from the same sample, sequenced in a study of blood T cell repertoires in COVID-19. Generated by immunoSEQ multiplex PCR, the TCRdb table keeps only in-frame clones and is missing some. The sample comprises roughly 200,000 clones, approximately 82% of which are singletons, and roughly 5.2% rests with the top ten. The sequencing sample was made of PBMCs or T cells enriched from blood (not recorded which). These receptors were taken from a woman aged 60-70 years with acute COVID-19.

This clone was seen a handful of times. The J gene is TRBJ2-3, the V gene TRBV7-2; TRBD1 is a possible D gene (6 bases). Looked up from germline, CDR1 is SGHTA and CDR2 is FQGNSA. This CDR3 has 17 residues. V lost 3 bases, J lost 3 bases, and 19 bases lay in between. CDR3 DNA: TGTGCCAGCAGCTTTGGTATCTCACAGGGTACGACAGATACGCAGTATTTT. It yields the protein CASSFGISQGTTDTQYF. The variable domain in full, completed from reference TRBV7-2 and TRBJ2-3, reads GAGVSQSPSNKVTEKGKDVELRCDPISGHTALYWYRQSLGQGLEFLIYFQGNSAPDKSGLPSDRFSAERTGGSVSTLTIQRTQQEDSAVYLCASSFGISQGTTDTQYFGPGTRLTVL.

The rearrangement links TRBV29-1 to TRBJ2-3; 8 nucleotides align to TRBD2. The CDR3 spans 14 residues. With V trimmed by 3 bases and J by 4 bases, 6 bases remained unmatched. The germline gives CDR1 SQVTM, CDR2 ANQGSEA. The CDR3 sequence is CSVDGPSGSDTQYF. The CDR3 nucleotides are TGCAGCGTTGATGGACCTAGCGGGTCAGATACGCAGTATTTT.

The rearrangement joins TRBV28 to TRBJ1-1; perhaps TRBD1 as D (6 bases). The V end was cut by 8 bases, the J end by 6 bases, with 13 bases between. This CDR3 has 12 residues. CDR1 is MDHEN, CDR2 SYDVKM, per germline. The CDR3 loop is CASYDRKPEAFF. The CDR3 DNA is TGTGCCAGCTACGACAGGAAGCCTGAAGCTTTCTTT.

The chain joins TRBV5-8 to TRBJ2-1, with 8 bases matching TRBD1. Unmatched junction bases numbered 0, after V lost 0 bases and J lost 7 bases. Germline CDR1 is SGHTS and CDR2 is YDEGEE. This CDR3 is 13 amino acids long. The CDR3 nucleotides are TGTGCCAGCAGCTTGGGACAGGGGAATGAGCAGTTCTTC. It specifies CASSLGQGNEQFF.

CDR3 nucleotide sequence: TGTGCCAGTAGTAGGGGGCCGTTTCCGAACACTGAAGCTTTCTTT. It translates to CASSRGPFPNTEAFF. This chain joins TRBV19 and TRBJ1-1, with D possibly matching TRBD1 (6 bases). Looked up from germline, CDR1 is LNHDA and CDR2 is SQIVND (reference sequence). The CDR3 is made up of 15 amino acids. With 4 bases removed from V and 1 base from J, the gap between germline ends came to 13 bases.

The rearrangement joins TRBV3-1 (or the pseudogene TRBV3-2) to TRBJ2-7; no firm D call. Germline CDR1 and CDR2: LGHDT and YNNKEL (reference sequence). CDR3 size: 12 residues. With 0 bases removed from V and 6 bases from J, the gap between germline ends came to 6 bases. This CDR3 is CASSQEVSEQYF. The CDR3 DNA follows: TGTGCCAGCAGCCAAGAAGTCAGCGAGCAGTACTTC.

This clone was detected only once. The rearrangement links TRBV19 to TRBJ1-1; D is uncertain. The CDR3 consists of 14 residues. CDR1 and CDR2 from the germline V gene are LNHDA and SQIVND (reference sequence). The ends were cut back, 1 base at V and 2 bases at J, with 8 bases in the middle. CDR3 protein: CASSIGGINTEAFF. CDR3 nucleotides: TGTGCCAGTAGTATAGGTGGCATTAACACTGAAGCTTTCTTT.

This clone was detected only a few times. The V and J genes are TRBV29-1 and TRBJ1-6; TRBD1 agrees at 9 bases. V lost 4 bases, J lost 5 bases, and 0 bases stayed unmatched. Per germline, CDR1 SQVTM and CDR2 ANQGSEA. The CDR3 has 13 amino acids. The CDR3 nucleotides are TGCAGCGTTGGGGACAGGGATAATTCACCCCTCCACTTT. Amino acids: CSVGDRDNSPLHF. The variable domain in full, completed from reference TRBV29-1 and TRBJ1-6, reads SAVISQKPSRDICQRGTSLTIQCQVDSQVTMMFWYRQQPGQSLTLIATANQGSEATYESGFVIDKFPISRPNLTFSTLTVSNMSPEDSSIYLCSVGDRDNSPLHFGNGTRLTVT.

V and J are TRBV29-1 and TRBJ1-2, with 7 bases aligning to TRBD1. The CDR3 length is 12 residues. The V gene end was trimmed by 7 bases and the J gene end by 7 bases; junction bases not matched to a gene: 9. CDR1 is SQVTM and CDR2 is ANQGSEA in the germline V gene. CDR3 DNA: TGCAGCGCTGAGACAGGGCGAGGTGGCTACACCTTC. Translating it yields CSAETGRGGYTF.

J is TRBJ2-7 and V is TRBV28; D may be TRBD2 (6 bases). Germline V gene sequence: CDR1 MDHEN, CDR2 SYDVKM. With 5 bases removed from V and 6 bases from J, the gap between germline ends came to 23 bases. The CDR3 is 16 amino acids. CDR3 nucleotides: TGTGCCAGCAGTCCCGGGACTGCAATAGAGGGTGGCGAGCAGTACGTC. This encodes CASSPGTAIEGGEQYV.

The table lists this clone with a count of one. This chain connects TRBV30 to TRBJ2-7; TRBD1 aligns across 9 bases. The V gene's germline CDR1 is GTSNPN and CDR2 SVGIG (reference sequence). The V and J ends lost 3 bases and 0 bases, in that order; junction bases with no gene match: 6. The CDR3 runs to 15 residues. CDR3 coding DNA: TGTGCCTGGAGCATACAGGGGGCCCTCTCCTACGAGCAGTACTTC. This translates into CAWSIQGALSYEQYF.